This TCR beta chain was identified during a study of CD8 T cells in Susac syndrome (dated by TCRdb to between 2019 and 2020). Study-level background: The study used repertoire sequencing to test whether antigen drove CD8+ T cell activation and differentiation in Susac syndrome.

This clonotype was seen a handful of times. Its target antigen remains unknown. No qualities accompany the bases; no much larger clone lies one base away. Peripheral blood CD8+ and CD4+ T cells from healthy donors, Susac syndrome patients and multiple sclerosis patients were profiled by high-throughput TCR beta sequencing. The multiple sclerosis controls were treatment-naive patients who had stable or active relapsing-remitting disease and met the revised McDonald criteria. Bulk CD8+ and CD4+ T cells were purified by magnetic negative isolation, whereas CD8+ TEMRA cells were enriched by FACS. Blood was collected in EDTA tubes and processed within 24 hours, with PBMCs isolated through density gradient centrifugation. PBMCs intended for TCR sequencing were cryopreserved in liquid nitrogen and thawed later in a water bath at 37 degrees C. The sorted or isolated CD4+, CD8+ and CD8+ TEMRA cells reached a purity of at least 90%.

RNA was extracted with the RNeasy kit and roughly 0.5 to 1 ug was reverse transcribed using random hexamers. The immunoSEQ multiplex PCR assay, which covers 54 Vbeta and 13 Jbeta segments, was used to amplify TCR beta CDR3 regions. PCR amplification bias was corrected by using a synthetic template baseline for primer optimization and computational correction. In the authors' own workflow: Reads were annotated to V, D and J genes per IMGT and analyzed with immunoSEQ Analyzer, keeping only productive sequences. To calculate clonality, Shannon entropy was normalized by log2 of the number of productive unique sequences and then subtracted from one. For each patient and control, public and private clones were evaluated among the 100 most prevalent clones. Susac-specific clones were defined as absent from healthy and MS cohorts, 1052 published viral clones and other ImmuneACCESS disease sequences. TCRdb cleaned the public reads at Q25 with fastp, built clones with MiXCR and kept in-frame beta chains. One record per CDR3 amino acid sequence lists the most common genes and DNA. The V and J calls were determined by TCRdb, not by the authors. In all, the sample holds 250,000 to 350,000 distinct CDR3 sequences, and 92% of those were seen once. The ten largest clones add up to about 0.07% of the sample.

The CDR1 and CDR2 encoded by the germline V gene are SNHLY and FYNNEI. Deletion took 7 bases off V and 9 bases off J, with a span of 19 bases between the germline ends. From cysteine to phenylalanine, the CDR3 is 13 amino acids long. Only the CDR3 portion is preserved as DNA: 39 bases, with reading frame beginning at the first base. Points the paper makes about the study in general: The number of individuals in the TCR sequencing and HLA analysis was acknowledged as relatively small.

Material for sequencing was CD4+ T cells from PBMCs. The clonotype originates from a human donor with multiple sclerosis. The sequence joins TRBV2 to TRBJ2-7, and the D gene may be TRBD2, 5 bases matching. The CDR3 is CASIKEDIRGQYF. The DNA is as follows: TGTGCCAGCATAAAGGAGGATATACGAGGGCAGTACTTC.